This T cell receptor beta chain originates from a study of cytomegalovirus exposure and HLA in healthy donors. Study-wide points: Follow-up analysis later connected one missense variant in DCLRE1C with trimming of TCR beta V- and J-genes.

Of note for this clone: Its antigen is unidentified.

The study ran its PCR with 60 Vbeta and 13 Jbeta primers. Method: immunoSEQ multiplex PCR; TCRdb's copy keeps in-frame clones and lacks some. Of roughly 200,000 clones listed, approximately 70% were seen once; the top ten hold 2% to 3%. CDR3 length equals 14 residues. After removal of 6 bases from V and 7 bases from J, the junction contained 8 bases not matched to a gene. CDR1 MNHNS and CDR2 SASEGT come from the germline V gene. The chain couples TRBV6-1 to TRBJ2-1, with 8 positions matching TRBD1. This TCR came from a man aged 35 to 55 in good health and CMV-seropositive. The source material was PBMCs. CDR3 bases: TGTGCCAGCAGCTTTCCCGGGACAGGTAATGAGCAGTTCTTC. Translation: CASSFPGTGNEQFF.